This TCR beta chain came from a study of blood T cell repertoires in COVID-19. Overall study: COVID-19 samples from acute and convalescent phases originated in the United States, Italy and Spain. T cells, B-cell-depleted T cells, or PBMCs provided the cDNA or gDNA that served as material.

Enrolment of Seattle patients took place during active infection, and they were followed longitudinally. Authors' data handling: The assay estimated nucleated cells by amplifying reference gene primers. The protocol was immunoSEQ multiplex PCR, while the TCRdb copy is restricted to in-frame clones and leaves out a portion. D and trimming come from the DNA, and the V and J calls and clone size come from that table. This sample yields about 170,000 clones, of which around 86% are seen a single time; under 3% belongs to the top ten. Per the germline V gene, CDR1 is SGHTA and CDR2 is FQGNSA. CDR3 length: 15 amino acids. Trimming pared 5 bases from V and 3 bases from J, leaving 17 bases between.

The sequence was obtained from a woman aged 80 or older with COVID-19, enrolled during active disease. The V and J genes are TRBV7-2 and TRBJ2-7; tentative D call: TRBD2 (6 bases). Input material: peripheral blood. CDR3 DNA sequence: TGTGCCAGCAGCATCGATTATAGCGGATTCTACGAGCAGTACTTC. Translated, it gives CASSIDYSGFYEQYF.